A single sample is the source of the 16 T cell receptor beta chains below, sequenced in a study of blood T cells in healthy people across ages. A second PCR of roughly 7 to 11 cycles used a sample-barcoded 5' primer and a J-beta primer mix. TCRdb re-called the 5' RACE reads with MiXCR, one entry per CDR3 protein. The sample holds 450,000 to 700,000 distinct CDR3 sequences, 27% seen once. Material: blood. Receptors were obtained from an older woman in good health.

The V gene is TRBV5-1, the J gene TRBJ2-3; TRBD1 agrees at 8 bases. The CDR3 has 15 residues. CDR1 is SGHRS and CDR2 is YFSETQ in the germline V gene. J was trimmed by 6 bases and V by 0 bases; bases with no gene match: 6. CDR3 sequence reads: CASSLDPGGMDTQYF. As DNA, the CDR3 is TGCGCCAGCAGCTTGGATCCAGGGGGCATGGATACGCAGTATTTT.

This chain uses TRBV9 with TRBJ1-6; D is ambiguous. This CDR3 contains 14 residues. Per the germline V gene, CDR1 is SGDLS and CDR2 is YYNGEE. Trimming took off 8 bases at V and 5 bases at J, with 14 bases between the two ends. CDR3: CASGEGVNNSPLHF. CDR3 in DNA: TGTGCCAGTGGGGAGGGAGTCAATAATTCACCCCTCCACTTT.

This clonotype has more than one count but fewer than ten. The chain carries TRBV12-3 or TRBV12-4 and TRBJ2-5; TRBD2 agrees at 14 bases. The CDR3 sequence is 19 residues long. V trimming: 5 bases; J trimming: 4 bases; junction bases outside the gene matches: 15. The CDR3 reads CASSPSGGLAGGRGETQYF. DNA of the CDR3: TGTGCCAGCAGTCCCTCTGGTGGACTAGCGGGGGGAAGGGGAGAGACCCAGTACTTC.

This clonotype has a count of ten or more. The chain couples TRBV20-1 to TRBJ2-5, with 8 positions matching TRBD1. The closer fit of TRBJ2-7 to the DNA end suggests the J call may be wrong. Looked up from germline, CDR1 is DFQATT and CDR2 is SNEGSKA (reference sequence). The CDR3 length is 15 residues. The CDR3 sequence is CSAATSTGVAYEQYF. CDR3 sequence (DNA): TGCAGTGCTGCCACTTCGACAGGGGTGGCCTACGAGCAGTACTTC.

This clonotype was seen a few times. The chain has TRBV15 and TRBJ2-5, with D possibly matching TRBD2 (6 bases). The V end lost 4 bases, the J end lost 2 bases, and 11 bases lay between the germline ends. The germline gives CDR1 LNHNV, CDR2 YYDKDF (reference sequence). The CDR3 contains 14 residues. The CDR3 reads CATSTFGLQETQYF. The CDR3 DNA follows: TGTGCCACCAGCACCTTTGGACTACAAGAGACCCAGTACTTC.

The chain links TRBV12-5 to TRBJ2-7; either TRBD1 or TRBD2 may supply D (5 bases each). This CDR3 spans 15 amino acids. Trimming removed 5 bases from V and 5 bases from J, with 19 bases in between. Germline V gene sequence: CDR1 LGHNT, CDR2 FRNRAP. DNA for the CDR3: TGTGCTAGTGGTCCGGCCGGGACCTGGGGCGACGAGCAGTACTTC. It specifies CASGPAGTWGDEQYF.

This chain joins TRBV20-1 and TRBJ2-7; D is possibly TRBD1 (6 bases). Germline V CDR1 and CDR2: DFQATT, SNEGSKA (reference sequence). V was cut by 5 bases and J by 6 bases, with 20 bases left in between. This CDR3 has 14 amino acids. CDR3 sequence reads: CSAPEKGRGLEQYF. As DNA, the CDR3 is TGCAGTGCTCCGGAGAAGGGCAGGGGCCTCGAGCAGTACTTC.

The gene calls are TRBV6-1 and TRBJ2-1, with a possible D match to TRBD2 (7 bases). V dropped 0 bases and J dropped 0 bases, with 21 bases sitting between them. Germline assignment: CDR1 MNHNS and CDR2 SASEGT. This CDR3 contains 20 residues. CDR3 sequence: CASSEAQGLVRGNSYNEQFF. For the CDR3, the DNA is TGTGCCAGCAGTGAAGCGCAAGGACTAGTAAGGGGGAACTCCTACAATGAGCAGTTCTTC.

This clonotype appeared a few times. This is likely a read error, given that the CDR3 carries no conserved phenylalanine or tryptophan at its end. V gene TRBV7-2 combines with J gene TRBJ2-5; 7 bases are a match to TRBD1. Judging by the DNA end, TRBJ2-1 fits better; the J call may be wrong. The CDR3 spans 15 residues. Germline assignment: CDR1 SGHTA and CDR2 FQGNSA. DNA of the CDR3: TGTGCCAGCAGCCCCCGGGACAGCCCCTACAATGAGCAGTTCCTC. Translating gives CASSPRDSPYNEQFL.

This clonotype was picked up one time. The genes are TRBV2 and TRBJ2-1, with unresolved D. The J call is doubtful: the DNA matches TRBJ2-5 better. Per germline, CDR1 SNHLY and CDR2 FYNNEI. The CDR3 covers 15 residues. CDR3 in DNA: TGTGCCAGCAGTGAAGCAAGGGCCCTAGGAGAGACCCAGTACTTC. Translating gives CASSEARALGETQYF.

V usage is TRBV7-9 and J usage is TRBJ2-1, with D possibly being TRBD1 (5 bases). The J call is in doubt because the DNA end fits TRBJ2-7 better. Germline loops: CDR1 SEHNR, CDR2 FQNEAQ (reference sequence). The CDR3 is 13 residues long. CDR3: CASSTGHADEQYF. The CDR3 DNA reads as TGTGCCAGCAGCACCGGACACGCGGACGAGCAGTACTTC.

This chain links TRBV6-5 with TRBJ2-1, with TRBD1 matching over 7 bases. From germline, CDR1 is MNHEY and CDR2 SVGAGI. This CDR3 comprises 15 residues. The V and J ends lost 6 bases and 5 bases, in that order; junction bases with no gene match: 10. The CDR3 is CASSNRGPGNNEQFF. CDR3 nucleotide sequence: TGTGCCAGCAGCAACAGGGGTCCTGGGAACAATGAGCAGTTCTTC.

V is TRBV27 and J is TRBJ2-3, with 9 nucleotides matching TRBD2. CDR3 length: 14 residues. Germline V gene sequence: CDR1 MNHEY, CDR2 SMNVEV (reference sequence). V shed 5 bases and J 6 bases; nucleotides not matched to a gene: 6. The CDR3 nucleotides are TGTGCCAGCAGTCTTGGACTAGCGTACGATACGCAGTATTTT. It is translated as CASSLGLAYDTQYF.

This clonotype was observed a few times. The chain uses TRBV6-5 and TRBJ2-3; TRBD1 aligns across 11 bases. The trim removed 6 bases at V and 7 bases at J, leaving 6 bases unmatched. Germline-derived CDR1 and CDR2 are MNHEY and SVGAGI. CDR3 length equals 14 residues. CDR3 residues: CASSIGQGAYTQYF. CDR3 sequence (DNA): TGTGCCAGCAGCATAGGACAGGGGGCGTATACGCAGTATTTT.

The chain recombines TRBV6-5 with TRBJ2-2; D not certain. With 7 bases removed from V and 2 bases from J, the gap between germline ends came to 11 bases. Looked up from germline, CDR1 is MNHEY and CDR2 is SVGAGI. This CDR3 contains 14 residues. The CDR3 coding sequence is TGTGCCAGCATCAGACACCTTAACACCGGGGAGCTGTTTTTT. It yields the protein CASIRHLNTGELFF.

As DNA, the CDR3 is TGTGCCAGCAGACTTTGGAGCCAAGAGACCCAGTACTTC. This translates into CASRLWSQETQYF. V and J are TRBV12-3 or TRBV12-4 and TRBJ2-5; D remains ambiguous. Deletions cut 6 bases from V and 1 base from J, with 9 bases between. The CDR3 covers 13 residues.